What follows are 10 T cell receptor beta chains derived from one specimen sequenced in a study of cytomegalovirus exposure and HLA in healthy donors. Primers for the PCR totalled 60 Vbeta and 13 Jbeta. Produced via immunoSEQ multiplex PCR; TCRdb's table is partial and in-frame only. Altogether about 210,000 clones are present, about four fifths being singletons, with the ten largest covering roughly 10%. Sequencing input: PBMCs. These receptors came from a woman aged 45-65 years in good health and CMV-seropositive.

The rearrangement joins TRBV19 to TRBJ2-3; TRBD1 matches at 7 bases. V gave up 3 bases and J gave up 4 bases; unmatched junction bases: 4. Germline loops: CDR1 LNHDA, CDR2 SQIVND (reference sequence). The CDR3 totals 14 residues. CDR3 amino acids: CASSMSRGPDTQYF. Written as DNA, the CDR3 is TGTGCCAGTAGTATGAGTAGGGGGCCAGATACGCAGTATTTT.

The chain's CDR3 is CASSQSGGRDYGYTF. CDR3 coding DNA: TGCGCCAGCAGTCAATCGGGGGGTAGAGACTATGGCTACACCTTC. This chain links TRBV23-1 with TRBJ1-2, with D maybe TRBD1 (5 bases). TRBV23-1 belongs to the ORF category, with a function that is uncertain. Between the trimmed V and J ends, which lost 0 bases and 3 bases, there was a span of 11 bases. The CDR3 length is 15 residues.

The gene calls are TRBV11-1 and TRBJ2-5; 8 nucleotides line up with TRBD1. This CDR3 is built from 15 residues. Unmatched junction bases numbered 3, after V lost 1 base and J lost 2 bases. Germline CDR1 is SGHAT and CDR2 is FQDESV (reference sequence). The CDR3 DNA reads TGTGCCAGCAGCTTAGGGGGGACAGGACAAGAGACCCAGTACTTC. As protein: CASSLGGTGQETQYF.

Of note for this clone: The same CDR3 arises from other DNA sequences in this sample as well. The chain recombines TRBV5-1 with TRBJ2-5, with D unresolved. This CDR3 has 13 residues. V dropped 0 bases and J dropped 2 bases, with 5 bases sitting between them. Germline-derived CDR1 and CDR2 are SGHRS and YFSETQ. The CDR3 DNA sequence: TGCGCCAGCAGCTTGGCCATTCAAGAGACCCAGTACTTC. This translates into CASSLAIQETQYF.

This clone was detected only once. V and J are TRBV7-9 and TRBJ1-3; TRBD1 is a possible D gene (5 bases). This CDR3 has 15 amino acids. The germline V and J ends were trimmed by 5 bases and 4 bases, with 15 bases remaining between them. Germline lookup yields CDR1 SEHNR and CDR2 FQNEAQ (reference sequence). The chain's CDR3 is CASSTIGTAGNTIYF. The DNA for the CDR3 is TGTGCCAGCAGCACAATCGGGACTGCCGGAAACACCATATATTTT.

This chain uses TRBV18 with TRBJ2-7; 7 nucleotides match TRBD1. This CDR3 has 13 amino acids. With 6 bases clipped from V and 6 bases from J, the junction kept 8 bases outside the gene matches. Looked up from germline, CDR1 is KGHSH and CDR2 is LQKENI. The DNA of the CDR3 is TGTGCCAGCTCGGAAGGACAGGTCAGCGAGCAGTACTTC. This gives the protein CASSEGQVSEQYF.

CDR3 DNA: TGTGCCAGCAGTACCTCAGGAGCGGGGGAGTACAATGAGCAGTTCTTC. Protein product: CASSTSGAGEYNEQFF. The chain joins TRBV6-4 to TRBJ2-1, with 8 nucleotides matching TRBD2. The CDR3 runs to 16 residues. V dropped 5 bases and J dropped 4; count of bases not matched to a gene: 10. The V gene's germline CDR1 is MRHNA and CDR2 SNTAGT.

The rearrangement uses TRBV13 and TRBJ2-2; D is possibly TRBD1 (6 bases). This CDR3 region has 13 residues. V lost 5 bases, J lost 7 bases, and 11 bases lay in between. Germline assignment: CDR1 PRHDT and CDR2 FYEKMQ (reference sequence). The CDR3, as DNA: TGTGCCAGCAGCCAAGCAGGGGTCGGGGAGCTGTTTTTT. Its protein product is CASSQAGVGELFF.

This clone is a singleton in its sample. J is TRBJ2-7 and V is TRBV7-2; TRBD1 aligns across 8 bases. Trimming took 3 bases from V and 5 from J; bases not matched to a gene: 3. The CDR3 is made up of 13 amino acids. Germline loops: CDR1 SGHTA, CDR2 FQGNSA. CDR3 region: CASSFDRGHEQYF. CDR3 sequence (DNA): TGTGCCAGCAGCTTCGACAGGGGCCACGAGCAGTACTTC.

This clone was detected only a few times. The genes are TRBV5-1 and TRBJ1-1; D is perhaps TRBD1 (5 bases). Germline values: CDR1 SGHRS, CDR2 YFSETQ. Trimming stripped 7 bases from V and 3 bases from J, with 19 bases between. The CDR3 runs to 15 residues. The CDR3: CASSILTGGDTEAFF. The CDR3 coding sequence is TGCGCCAGCTCTATACTAACGGGAGGGGACACTGAAGCTTTCTTT.